What follows are 21 T cell receptor beta chains derived from one specimen sequenced in a study of identical twins. TCRdb ran MiXCR on the 5' RACE reads and lists one entry per CDR3 protein. The top ten hold roughly 3% of the sample, which has 470,000 or so distinct CDR3 sequences, 20% to 25% seen once. These data were also reused for a study on T cells expressing NK-cell markers.

Sequenced material: CD4+ T cells sorted from blood. These receptors were taken from a woman aged 18-29 years in good health.

The rearrangement joins TRBV18 to TRBJ2-1; TRBD2 matches 7 bases. CDR1 is KGHSH and CDR2 is LQKENI in the germline V gene. This CDR3 has 14 residues. V shed 3 bases and J 8 bases; nucleotides not matched to a gene: 7. The CDR3 is CASSPPSGIDEQFF. The CDR3 bases are TGTGCCAGCTCACCCCCTAGCGGTATCGATGAGCAGTTCTTC. Combining the CDR3 with reference TRBV18 and TRBJ2-1 gives the whole variable domain NAGVMQNPRHLVRRRGQEARLRCSPMKGHSHVYWYRQLPEEGLKFMVYLQKENIIDESGMPKERFSAEFPKEGPSILRIQQVVRGDSAAYFCASSPPSGIDEQFFGPGTRLTVL.

The gene calls are TRBV6-7 and TRBJ2-2, with D hard to call. TRBV6-7 belongs to the ORF category, with a function that is uncertain. The CDR3 has 14 residues. Trimming removed 7 bases from V and 4 bases from J, with 13 bases in between. CDR3 nucleotides: TGTGCCAGCAAGGACGGTGACTCCACCGGGGAGCTGTTTTTT. It codes for CASKDGDSTGELFF.

This clonotype appeared once. The chain joins TRBV18 to TRBJ2-1; D uncertain. The germline V gene has CDR1 KGHSH and CDR2 LQKENI. The CDR3 loop spans 14 amino acids. The V and J ends lost 0 bases and 4 bases respectively, with 7 bases between them. This chain's CDR3 is CASSPPVGYNEQFF. The CDR3 DNA reads as TGTGCCAGCTCACCACCCGTCGGGTACAATGAGCAGTTCTTC.

This clonotype was found a few times. V and J are TRBV29-1 and TRBJ1-2; D is unclear. This CDR3 comprises 15 residues. Germline CDR1 and CDR2: SQVTM and ANQGSEA. V lost 2 bases and J 3 bases, leaving 16 bases between the germline ends. The CDR3 DNA follows: TGCAGCGTTGAAAGTCGCGGGAATTGGGACTATGGCTACACCTTC. Protein: CSVESRGNWDYGYTF.

V usage is TRBV5-1 and J usage is TRBJ2-1; 7 bases are shared with TRBD1. The CDR3 is 15 amino acids. V shed 3 bases, J shed 6 bases, and the junction held 9 bases outside the gene matches. Germline V lookup: CDR1 SGHRS, CDR2 YFSETQ. The DNA of the CDR3 is TGCGCCAGCAGCTCCCGACAGGGTTATCGCAATGAGCAGTTCTTC. It specifies CASSSRQGYRNEQFF.

The chain combines TRBV5-6 with TRBJ2-7; no clear D. V was cut by 5 bases and J by 0 bases, with 15 bases left in between. This CDR3 has 15 amino acids. Germline CDR1 is SGHDT and CDR2 is YYEEEE. The CDR3 sequence is CASRKLRVPSYEQYF. Here the CDR3 DNA reads TGTGCCAGCAGGAAGTTAAGAGTTCCCTCCTACGAGCAGTACTTC.

The chain joins TRBV4-2 to TRBJ2-7; D is ambiguous. Trimming took 0 bases from V and 5 from J, leaving 8 bases between them. The CDR3 runs to 13 residues. Germline V gene lookup returns CDR1 LGHNA and CDR2 YNFKEQ. CDR3 nucleotide sequence: TGTGCCAGCAGCCAAGAAAGGCAGGACGAGCAGTACTTC. This gives the protein CASSQERQDEQYF.

The J gene is TRBJ2-7, the V gene TRBV29-1; possible D gene TRBD2, 6 bases. The CDR3 loop spans 16 amino acids. With 2 bases removed from V and 0 bases from J, the gap between germline ends came to 17 bases. Germline values: CDR1 SQVTM, CDR2 ANQGSEA. The CDR3 protein is CSVESDSRESSYEQYF. In DNA, the CDR3 is TGCAGCGTTGAATCTGACTCCCGGGAGAGCTCCTACGAGCAGTACTTC.

This clonotype showed up just a few times. The chain couples TRBV6-1 to TRBJ2-2; maybe TRBD2 (6 bases). Trimming took off 8 bases at V and 7 bases at J, with 8 bases between the two ends. CDR3 length equals 11 residues. Germline CDR1 MNHNS, CDR2 SASEGT. The CDR3: CASGGNGELFF. CDR3 DNA sequence: TGTGCCAGCGGGGGGAACGGGGAGCTGTTTTTT.

This clonotype was seen a few times. The chain combines TRBV20-1 with TRBJ2-7; the match to TRBD2 covers 11 bases. The CDR3 length is 13 residues. V was pared by 6 bases and J by 3 bases, with 4 bases of the junction left unmatched. Per the germline V gene, CDR1 is DFQATT and CDR2 is SNEGSKA (reference sequence). The DNA for the CDR3 is TGCAGTGCCCAGACTAGCGGGGTCTACGAGCAGTACTTC. It translates to CSAQTSGVYEQYF.

In its sample, this clonotype was seen a few times. V gene TRBV6-5 combines with J gene TRBJ2-2, with a weak D call TRBD1 (5 bases). There are 14 residues in the CDR3. CDR1 and CDR2 from the germline V gene are MNHEY and SVGAGI. The V and J ends lost 2 bases and 4 bases respectively, with 8 bases between them. CDR3 bases: TGTGCCAGCAGTTACAGGACACTCACCGGGGAGCTGTTTTTT. Protein sequence: CASSYRTLTGELFF.

The rearrangement uses TRBV5-1 and TRBJ2-5; D is unresolved. Per the germline V gene, CDR1 is SGHRS and CDR2 is YFSETQ. CDR3 length: 13 residues. The ends were cut back, 4 bases at V and 11 bases at J, with 18 bases in the middle. DNA for the CDR3: TGCGCCAGCAGCGCCCTCATGAAGGGTCTACAGTACTTC. It codes for CASSALMKGLQYF.

A single count supports this clonotype. This chain joins TRBV4-2 and TRBJ2-3; a weak D match, TRBD2 (6 bases). This CDR3 is built from 17 residues. V shed 0 bases and J shed 0 bases, with 13 bases lying between them. CDR1 and CDR2 from the germline V gene are LGHNA and YNFKEQ. This chain's CDR3 is CASSQDIVGTSTDTQYF. The CDR3 nucleotides are TGTGCCAGCAGCCAAGATATAGTGGGGACTAGCACAGATACGCAGTATTTT.

This clonotype was seen only a few times. The chain employs TRBV10-1 and TRBJ2-1; 9 bases are shared with TRBD2. Germline CDR1 reads WNHNN; CDR2 reads SYGVQD (reference sequence). The CDR3 is 15 amino acids. Losses at the gene ends were 2 bases for V and 4 bases for J; bases not matched to a gene: 3. CDR3 sequence reads: CASSEAGGQYNEQFF. In nucleotides, the CDR3 is TGCGCCAGCAGTGAGGCGGGGGGGCAATACAATGAGCAGTTCTTC.

The table lists this clonotype with a few counts. The chain couples TRBV10-3 to TRBJ2-3, with D tentatively TRBD2 (7 bases). The CDR3 runs to 16 residues. Germline V gives CDR1 ENHRY, CDR2 SYGVKD. V lost 11 bases and J 6 bases, leaving 27 bases between the germline ends. CDR3 region: CASRQVSSGLGDTQYF. In DNA form, the CDR3 reads TGTGCCTCCAGACAGGTATCTAGCGGCCTTGGGGATACGCAGTATTTT.

V is TRBV19 and J is TRBJ2-1, with 12 bases aligning to TRBD1. The V gene end was trimmed by 8 bases and the J gene end by 8 bases; junction bases not matched to a gene: 4. Germline CDR1 reads LNHDA; CDR2 reads SQIVND (reference sequence). The CDR3 has 13 amino acids. The CDR3 DNA reads as TGTGCCAGTCGGGACAGGGGGCAGGATGAGCAGTTCTTC. It specifies CASRDRGQDEQFF.

The V call is TRBV11-2, the J call TRBJ2-2; D is uncertain. V was clipped by 7 bases and J by 0 bases, with 6 bases between them. The germline gives CDR1 SGHAT, CDR2 FQNNGV. The CDR3 is 13 residues long. The DNA for the CDR3 is TGTGCCAGCACCCATACGAACACCGGGGAGCTGTTTTTT. The encoded protein is CASTHTNTGELFF.

The chain carries TRBV11-2 and TRBJ2-7; TRBD1 aligns across 7 bases. The CDR3 covers 15 residues. The V gene's germline CDR1 is SGHAT and CDR2 FQNNGV. The ends lost 4 bases at V and 4 bases at J; junction bases unmatched: 10. The CDR3 loop is CASSSAGTVSYEQYF. The CDR3 region has the DNA TGTGCCAGCAGCTCCGCCGGGACAGTTAGTTACGAGCAGTACTTC.

This clonotype was observed a few times. V usage is TRBV28 and J usage is TRBJ1-2; D is ambiguous. This CDR3 contains 15 residues. Germline CDR1 and CDR2: MDHEN and SYDVKM. The V end lost 3 bases, the J end lost 6 bases, and 17 bases lay between the germline ends. CDR3 protein: CASSFFGSLNDGYTF. The CDR3 coding sequence is TGTGCCAGCAGTTTTTTCGGCTCCCTAAACGATGGCTACACCTTC.

The chain carries TRBV6-1 and TRBJ1-1; D ambiguous. V lost 7 bases to trimming and J lost 4 bases, with 13 bases between them. The CDR3 consists of 13 residues. The germline V gene has CDR1 MNHNS and CDR2 SASEGT. CDR3 nucleotides: TGTGCCAGCACCCCGAGCGTCGGCACTGAAGCTTTCTTT. Translated, it gives CASTPSVGTEAFF.

Only a few counts were recorded for this clonotype. This rearrangement joins TRBV6-1 to TRBJ2-5; either TRBD1 or TRBD2 may supply D (5 bases each). Germline V gene sequence: CDR1 MNHNS, CDR2 SASEGT. Trimming left V 6 bases short and J 5 bases short, with 13 bases between. This CDR3 is 13 amino acids long. In DNA form, the CDR3 reads TGTGCCAGCAGGCCTCGGGGCGTGGAGACCCAGTACTTC. Translating gives CASRPRGVETQYF.